The 21 T cell receptor beta chains in this list originate from one sample, sequenced in a study of T cells in Graves' hyperthyroidism and ophthalmopathy. RNA transcripts provided the source from which TCR beta CDR3 regions were amplified. Carried out on the TCR CDR3, a first-round RT-PCR used the HTBI primer set. TCRdb used MiXCR to reprocess the multiplex PCR reads, holding one entry per CDR3 protein. The table includes 400,000 to 500,000 distinct CDR3 sequences, approximately 14% detected once. Material: blood. Receptor source: a woman aged 18-35 years with Graves' hyperthyroidism.

This clonotype was seen at least ten times. The rearrangement links TRBV10-3 to TRBJ1-1; perhaps TRBD1 as D (6 bases). The CDR3 has 12 amino acids. Germline values: CDR1 ENHRY, CDR2 SYGVKD. V lost 10 bases to trimming and J lost 5 bases, with 14 bases between them. The CDR3 nucleotides read TGTGCCACGCAGGGGACCGTTACTGAAGCTTTCTTT. The encoded protein is CATQGTVTEAFF.

The rearrangement joins TRBV20-1 to TRBJ2-7; 9 positions agree with TRBD2. The V segment lost 3 bases and the J segment 1 base; nucleotides outside the gene matches: 7. The CDR3 is 15 residues long. CDR1 and CDR2 from the germline V gene are DFQATT and SNEGSKA (reference sequence). The CDR3 sequence is CSARAPSGDSYEQYF. CDR3 coding DNA: TGCAGTGCTAGGGCCCCTAGCGGGGATTCCTACGAGCAGTACTTC.

This clonotype has just a few counts. The chain recombines TRBV5-1 with TRBJ2-7; 10 nucleotides match TRBD1. V trimming: 3 bases; J trimming: 2 bases; junction bases outside the gene matches: 2. Germline lookup yields CDR1 SGHRS and CDR2 YFSETQ. CDR3 size: 14 residues. The chain's CDR3 is CASSWDRGPYEQYF. The CDR3 DNA is TGCGCCAGCAGCTGGGACAGGGGACCCTACGAGCAGTACTTC.

Written as DNA, the CDR3 is TGTGCCAGCAGCCTCACTAGCGAGAACACCGGGGAGCTGTTTTTT. Translated, it gives CASSLTSENTGELFF. The V gene is TRBV11-3, the J gene TRBJ2-2; 7 bases line up with TRBD2. V trimming: 5 bases; J trimming: 1 base; junction bases outside the gene matches: 4. The CDR3 length is 15 residues. Germline CDR1 is SGHNT and CDR2 is YENEEA.

This clonotype was observed many times. V and J are TRBV3-1 and TRBJ1-3; D possibly corresponds to TRBD1 (5 bases). Trimming took 4 bases from V and 0 from J, leaving 7 bases between them. CDR3 length: 14 amino acids. Germline loops: CDR1 LGHDT, CDR2 YNNKEL (reference sequence). The CDR3 DNA follows: TGTGCCAGCAGCCGACAGTACTCTGGAAACACCATATATTTT. Protein: CASSRQYSGNTIYF.

CDR3 nucleotides: TGCGCCAGCAGCTTGGTCCCCCCTAGCGGGTTCGACGAGCAGTACTTC. Translation: CASSLVPPSGFDEQYF. J is TRBJ2-7 and V is TRBV5-1, with 8 bases matching TRBD2. The CDR3 length is 16 residues. CDR1 is SGHRS and CDR2 is YFSETQ in the germline V gene. After removal of 0 bases from V and 5 bases from J, the junction contained 10 bases not matched to a gene. Full variable domain (outside the CDR3, taken from reference TRBV5-1 and TRBJ2-7): KAGVTQTPRYLIKTRGQQVTLSCSPISGHRSVSWYQQTPGQGLQFLFEYFSETQRNKGNFPGRFSGRQFSNSRSEMNVSTLELGDSALYLCASSLVPPSGFDEQYFGPGTRLTVT.

This clonotype was recorded at least ten times. This chain uses TRBV3-1 with TRBJ2-1, with 13 bases aligning to TRBD2. The CDR3 length is 17 residues. Germline V gives CDR1 LGHDT, CDR2 YNNKEL (reference sequence). V shed 0 bases and J 5 bases; nucleotides not matched to a gene: 4. CDR3 region: CASSQDRTSGSDNEQFF. CDR3 nucleotide sequence: TGTGCCAGCAGCCAAGATCGGACTAGCGGGAGCGACAATGAGCAGTTCTTC.

In this sample, this clonotype turned up many times. The gene calls are TRBV2 and TRBJ2-7; D not resolved. Trimming stripped 4 bases from V and 4 bases from J, with 5 bases between. Germline V gene lookup returns CDR1 SNHLY and CDR2 FYNNEI. There are 11 residues in the CDR3. In DNA form, the CDR3 reads TGTGCCAGCAGTGGAGGATACGAGCAGTACTTC. This codes for CASSGGYEQYF.

The chain is built from TRBV5-1 and TRBJ2-4; no clear D. From germline, CDR1 is SGHRS and CDR2 YFSETQ. V lost 2 bases and J lost 0, with 15 bases in between. CDR3 length equals 17 residues. CDR3 DNA: TGCGCCAGCAGCTTATGGTCAGGCAATCTAGCCAAAAACATTCAGTACTTC. Its translation is CASSLWSGNLAKNIQYF.

The table lists this clonotype with many counts. CDR3 amino acids: CASSHKGRNTEAFF. CDR3 DNA sequence: TGTGCCAGCAGCCACAAGGGACGGAACACTGAAGCTTTCTTT. V gene TRBV3-1 combines with J gene TRBJ1-1, with D possibly being TRBD1 (5 bases). CDR1 LGHDT and CDR2 YNNKEL come from the germline V gene (reference sequence). The CDR3 totals 14 residues. Between the trimmed V and J ends, which lost 3 bases and 1 base, there was a span of 9 bases.

This clonotype was counted at least ten times. This rearrangement joins TRBV3-1 to TRBJ2-5, with no clear D. V was shortened by 0 bases and J by 6 bases, with 2 bases between the two germline ends. Germline V CDR1 and CDR2: LGHDT, YNNKEL (reference sequence). The CDR3 spans 11 residues. The CDR3 here is CASSQEKTQYF. The CDR3 bases are TGTGCCAGCAGCCAAGAGAAGACCCAGTACTTC.

This clonotype has ten or more counts. The chain combines TRBV20-1 with TRBJ2-5; 8 bases are shared with TRBD1. The CDR3 spans 15 residues. V dropped 1 base and J dropped 3; count of bases not matched to a gene: 7. Germline CDR1 DFQATT, CDR2 SNEGSKA (reference sequence). CDR3 DNA sequence: TGCAGTGCTAGAGTTCCGGGACAGGTCAAAGAGACCCAGTACTTC. Its protein is CSARVPGQVKETQYF.

This CDR3 is CASSQRDRVMNTEAFF. The CDR3 DNA sequence: TGCGCCAGCAGCCAAAGAGACAGGGTCATGAACACTGAAGCTTTCTTT. The V gene is TRBV4-1, the J gene TRBJ1-1; 7 bases match TRBD1. Trimming took 2 bases from V and 0 from J; bases not matched to a gene: 6. Germline loops: CDR1 MGHRA, CDR2 YSYEKL. CDR3 length: 16 amino acids.

The V gene is TRBV5-1, the J gene TRBJ2-3; 9 positions match TRBD2. This CDR3 region has 16 residues. V gave up 2 bases and J gave up 2 bases; unmatched junction bases: 6. CDR1 and CDR2 from the germline V gene are SGHRS and YFSETQ. CDR3 coding DNA: TGCGCCAGCAGCTTAATTAGCGGGAGTGACACAGATACGCAGTATTTT. Translated: CASSLISGSDTDTQYF.

This clonotype was picked up many times. This chain joins TRBV5-1 and TRBJ2-1; perhaps TRBD1 as D (6 bases). This CDR3 is 14 amino acids long. Deletions cut 3 bases from V and 7 bases from J, with 14 bases between. Germline CDR1 is SGHRS and CDR2 is YFSETQ. The CDR3 sequence: CASSSTTGRNEQFF. The CDR3 DNA follows: TGCGCCAGCAGCTCTACGACAGGCAGGAATGAGCAGTTCTTC.

There are many counts of this clonotype. The chain carries TRBV29-1 and TRBJ2-5; the D gene is possibly TRBD1 (5 bases). From germline, CDR1 is SQVTM and CDR2 ANQGSEA. V lost 5 bases, J lost 5 bases, and 12 bases lay in between. The CDR3 contains 12 residues. CDR3 nucleotides: TGCAGCGTTTATGGTCCAGGGGAGACCCAGTACTTC. It translates to CSVYGPGETQYF.

This clonotype was detected only a few times. The DNA of the CDR3 is TGTGCCAGCAGTCTACTAGCGGGAGAGGTGACCCAGTACTTC. It yields the protein CASSLLAGEVTQYF. The gene calls are TRBV7-6 and TRBJ2-5; 11 nucleotides agree with TRBD2. CDR3 length equals 14 residues. Per the germline V gene, CDR1 is SGHVS and CDR2 is FNYEAQ. V was clipped by 6 bases and J by 7 bases; unmatched bases: 7. The whole variable domain, filled in from reference TRBV7-6 and TRBJ2-5, reads GAGVSQSPRYKVTKRGQDVALRCDPISGHVSLYWYRQALGQGPEFLTYFNYEAQQDKSGLPNDRFSAERPEGSISTLTIQRTEQRDSAMYRCASSLLAGEVTQYFGPGTRLLVL.

Regarding this clonotype: This may arise from a read error, as a much more abundant clone is one base away. Because the CDR3 is missing its conserved closing phenylalanine or tryptophan, this is likely a read error. The chain combines TRBV25-1 with TRBJ1-2; no definite D call. This CDR3 is 14 amino acids long. CDR1 and CDR2 from the germline V gene are MGHDK and SYGVNS. The germline V and J ends were trimmed by 2 bases and 3 bases, with 10 bases remaining between them. Here the CDR3 DNA reads TGTGCCAGCAGTGAAAACGGCGGATACTATGGCTACACCATC. It translates to CASSENGGYYGYTI.

This clonotype was recorded at least ten times. The rearrangement uses TRBV10-3 and TRBJ2-7; 9 bases map to TRBD1. V dropped 7 bases and J dropped 7; count of bases not matched to a gene: 5. The CDR3 contains 12 residues. Germline V gives CDR1 ENHRY, CDR2 SYGVKD. CDR3 sequence (DNA): TGTGCCATCACCGAGACAGGGGGTGAGCAGTACTTC. Its protein product is CAITETGGEQYF.

Only a few counts were recorded for this clonotype. This chain joins TRBV25-1 and TRBJ1-5; 7 bases are shared with TRBD1. V gave up 5 bases and J gave up 6 bases; unmatched junction bases: 25. Looked up from germline, CDR1 is MGHDK and CDR2 is SYGVNS. The CDR3 runs to 20 residues. CDR3 loop: CASSSYPGQGDSPRGQPQHF. CDR3 nucleotide sequence: TGTGCCAGCAGTTCCTATCCAGGGCAGGGGGACAGTCCACGGGGTCAGCCCCAGCATTTT.

V usage is TRBV9 and J usage is TRBJ1-1, with TRBD1 as a possible D gene (5 bases). CDR3 size: 15 residues. V was pared by 3 bases and J by 1 base, with 13 bases between. The germline gives CDR1 SGDLS, CDR2 YYNGEE. CDR3 nucleotides: TGTGCCAGCAGCGCCCCGGGACGCTCGAACACTGAAGCTTTCTTT. Translation gives CASSAPGRSNTEAFF.